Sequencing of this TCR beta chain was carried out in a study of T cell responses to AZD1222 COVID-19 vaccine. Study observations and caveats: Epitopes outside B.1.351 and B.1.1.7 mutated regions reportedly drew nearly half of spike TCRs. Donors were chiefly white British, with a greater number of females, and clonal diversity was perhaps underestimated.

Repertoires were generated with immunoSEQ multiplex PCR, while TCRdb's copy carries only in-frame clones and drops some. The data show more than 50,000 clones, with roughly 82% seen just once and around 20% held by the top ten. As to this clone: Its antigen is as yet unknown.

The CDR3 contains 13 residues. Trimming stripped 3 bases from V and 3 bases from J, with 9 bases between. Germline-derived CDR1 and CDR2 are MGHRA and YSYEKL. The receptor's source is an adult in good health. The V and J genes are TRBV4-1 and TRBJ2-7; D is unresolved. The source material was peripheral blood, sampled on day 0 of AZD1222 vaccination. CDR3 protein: CASSQAYFYEQYF. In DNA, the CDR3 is TGCGCCAGCAGCCAGGCTTATTTCTACGAGCAGTACTTC.